This T cell receptor beta chain was recorded in a study of early T cells in non-severe SARS-CoV-2 infection. About the study: The input, bulk RNA from unsorted whole blood, was sequenced, and chains were unpaired. Findings and caveats of the study: Anti-spike CD8 specificities were favored by VDJdb matching, whose results missed private and CD4 specificities.

There are 17 residues in the CDR3. Individual cDNA molecules each received unique molecular identifiers attached to them. TCRdb ran MiXCR on the 5' RACE reads and lists one entry per CDR3 protein. Altogether tens of thousands of distinct CDR3 sequences are present, over 9% being singletons, with the ten largest covering about 6.5%. This clonotype was counted many times. Its antigen is unknown. The gene calls are TRBV21-1 and TRBJ2-1. TRBV21-1 constitutes a pseudogene. Sequenced material: whole blood. This clonotype originated in an adult who was a healthcare worker with PCR-confirmed SARS-CoV-2 infection or an uninfected control (not recorded which). CDR3 sequence reads: CASSDFLGYPSYNEQFF. The DNA of the CDR3 is TGTGCCAGCAGCGACTTCTTGGGTTACCCTTCCTACAATGAGCAGTTCTTC.